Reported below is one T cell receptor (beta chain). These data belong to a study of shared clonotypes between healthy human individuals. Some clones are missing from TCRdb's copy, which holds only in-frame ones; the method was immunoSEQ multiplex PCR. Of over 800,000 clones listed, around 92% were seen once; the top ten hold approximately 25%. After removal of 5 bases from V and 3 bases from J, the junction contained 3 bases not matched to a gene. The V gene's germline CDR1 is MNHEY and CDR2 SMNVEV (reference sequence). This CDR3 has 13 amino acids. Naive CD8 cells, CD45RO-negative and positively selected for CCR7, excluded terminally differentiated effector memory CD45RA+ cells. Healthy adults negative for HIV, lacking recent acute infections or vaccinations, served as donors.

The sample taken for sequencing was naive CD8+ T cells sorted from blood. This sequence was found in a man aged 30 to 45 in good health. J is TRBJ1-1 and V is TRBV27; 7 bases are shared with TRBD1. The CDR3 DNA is TGTGCCAGCAGTGACAGGGTCTACACTGAAGCTTTCTTT. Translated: CASSDRVYTEAFF.